The clone carrying this T cell receptor beta chain was counted a few times. As yet, its antigen is unknown. These data are taken from a study of T-cell reconstitution after alpha-beta-depleted transplantation in children. Unique molecular identifiers were used to barcode this TCRbeta library. From the PCR reads, TCRdb called clonotypes with MiXCR, one entry per CDR3 protein. The data show around 600,000 distinct CDR3 sequences, 20% to 25% seen once. The ends were cut back, 2 bases at V and 4 bases at J, with 9 bases in the middle. The CDR3 is made up of 14 amino acids. Germline lookup yields CDR1 MNHNS and CDR2 SASEGT. Findings and limits, study-wide: T-cell counts and diversity at one year following transplant were attributed mainly to newly produced T cells. Surviving recipient T cells and thymic progenitors accounted for the high day-60 TCRbeta diversity observed in some patients. Several hundred expanded graft clones reportedly gave rise to the alpha-beta T cells present about two months after transplant.

The TCR comes from a boy younger than two who had a stem cell transplant for acute myeloid leukemia, so the T cells may come from the graft donor. The starting material was PBMCs, mostly from graft donor cells, obtained 360 days after TCRalphabeta/CD19-depleted stem cell transplant. The V call is TRBV6-1, the J call TRBJ1-5, with no clear D. The DNA of the CDR3 is TGTGCCAGCAGTGAATTAGAACCTAATCAGCCCCAGCATTTT. Its protein is CASSELEPNQPQHF.